This T cell receptor beta chain was profiled in a study of OX40 agonist ivuxolimab in advanced cancers. Study context: Every 2 weeks, patients got intravenous ivuxolimab at one of six dose levels (0.01-10 mg/kg). Two patients with cutaneous melanoma and one with hepatocellular carcinoma, three in total, showed partial responses.

Patients who had autoimmune disease history or got systemic immunosuppression were left out. This clone showed up just once. The table came from immunoSEQ multiplex PCR; TCRdb's copy has only in-frame clones and leaves some out. The table shows under 55,000 clones, with 75% to 90% occurring only once. Trimming cost V 4 bases and J 5 bases, with 9 bases left between them. Germline values: CDR1 SGHTA, CDR2 FQGNSA. CDR3 length equals 13 residues. The clonotype was recovered from an adult with an advanced solid tumor such as melanoma, head and neck, liver or kidney cancer. The chain recombines TRBV7-2 with TRBJ2-1; D not certain. Sequencing was performed on CD4+ or CD8+ T cells sorted from blood, taken in a trial of the OX40 agonist ivuxolimab. The CDR3 loop is CASSWEGDNEQFF. CDR3 in DNA: TGTGCCAGCAGCTGGGAAGGTGACAATGAGCAGTTCTTC.